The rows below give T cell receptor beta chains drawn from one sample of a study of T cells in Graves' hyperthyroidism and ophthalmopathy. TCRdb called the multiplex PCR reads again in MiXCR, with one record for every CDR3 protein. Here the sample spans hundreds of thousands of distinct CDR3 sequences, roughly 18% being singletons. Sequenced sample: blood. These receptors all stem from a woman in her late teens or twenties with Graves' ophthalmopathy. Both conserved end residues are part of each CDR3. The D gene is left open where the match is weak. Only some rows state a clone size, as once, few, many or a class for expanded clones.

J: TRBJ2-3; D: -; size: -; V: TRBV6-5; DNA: TGTGCCAGCAGTTACGCGGGAATGGCGACAGATACGCAGTATTTT; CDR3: CASSYAGMATDTQYF
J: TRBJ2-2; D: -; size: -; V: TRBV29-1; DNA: TGCAGCGTGAGGGGGGGAATCACCGGGGAGCTGTTTTTT; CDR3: CSVRGGITGELFF
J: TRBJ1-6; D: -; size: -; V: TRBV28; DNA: TGTGCCAGCAGCCCGATTGGTAGCAGCGATTCACCCCTCCACTTT; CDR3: CASSPIGSSDSPLHF
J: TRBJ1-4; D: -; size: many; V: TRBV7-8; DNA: TGTGCCAGCAGTCGGGACATCGAGGCCGAAAAACTGTTTTTT; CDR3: CASSRDIEAEKLFF
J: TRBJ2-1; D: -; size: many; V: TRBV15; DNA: TGTGCCACCAGCAGAGAGGACCGGGCGGGTGAGCAGTTCTTC; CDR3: CATSREDRAGEQFF
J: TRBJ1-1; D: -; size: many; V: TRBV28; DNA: TGTGCCAGCAGCCGTCATGGGGGTATAGGCACTGAAGCTTTCTTT; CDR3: CASSRHGGIGTEAFF
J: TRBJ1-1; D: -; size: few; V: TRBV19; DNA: TGTGCCAGTAAGAGGGAGGACACTGAAGCTTTCTTT; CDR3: CASKREDTEAFF
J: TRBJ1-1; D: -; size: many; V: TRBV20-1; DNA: TGCAGTGCCACCGGGACGGTGAACACTGAAGCTTTCTTT; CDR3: CSATGTVNTEAFF
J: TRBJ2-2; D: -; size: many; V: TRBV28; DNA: TGTGCCAGCAGTCCTTGGGGGGACACCGGGGAGCTGTTTTTT; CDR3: CASSPWGDTGELFF
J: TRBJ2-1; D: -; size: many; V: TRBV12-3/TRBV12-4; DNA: TGTGCCAGCGCATGGGGCGGCTACAATGAGCAGTTCTTC; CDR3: CASAWGGYNEQFF
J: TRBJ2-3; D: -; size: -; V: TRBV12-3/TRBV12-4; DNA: TGTGCCAGCGGTTTCGTCAGGGGGCGGTCTAGCGGGCTAAGCACAGATACGCAGTATTTT; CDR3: CASGFVRGRSSGLSTDTQYF
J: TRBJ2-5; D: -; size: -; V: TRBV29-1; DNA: TGCAGCGTTGACAAGGGGGTGGGAGAGACCCAGTACTTC; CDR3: CSVDKGVGETQYF
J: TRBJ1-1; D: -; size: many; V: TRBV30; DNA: TGTGCCCGAAGGAGCTACACTGAAGCTTTCTTT; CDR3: CARRSYTEAFF